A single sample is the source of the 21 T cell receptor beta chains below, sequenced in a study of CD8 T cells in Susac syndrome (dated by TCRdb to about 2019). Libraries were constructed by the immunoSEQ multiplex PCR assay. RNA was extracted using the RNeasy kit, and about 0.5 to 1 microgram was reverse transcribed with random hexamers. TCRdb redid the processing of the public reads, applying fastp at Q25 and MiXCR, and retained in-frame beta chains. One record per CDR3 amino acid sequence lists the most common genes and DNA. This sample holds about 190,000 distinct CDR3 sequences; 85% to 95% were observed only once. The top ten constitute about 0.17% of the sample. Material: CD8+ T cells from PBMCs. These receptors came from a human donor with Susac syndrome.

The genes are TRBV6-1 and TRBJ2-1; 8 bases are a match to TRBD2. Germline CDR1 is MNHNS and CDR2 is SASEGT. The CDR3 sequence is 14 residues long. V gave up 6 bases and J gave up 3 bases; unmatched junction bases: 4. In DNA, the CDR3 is TGTGCCAGCAGCCGGGGGGGCGTCTACAATGAGCAGTTCTTC. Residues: CASSRGGVYNEQFF.

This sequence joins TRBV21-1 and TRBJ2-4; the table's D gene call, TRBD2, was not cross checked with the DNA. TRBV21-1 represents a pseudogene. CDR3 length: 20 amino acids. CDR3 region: CAGQRNLAGRLSGTKNIQYF. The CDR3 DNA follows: TGTGCCGGACAGCGGAACCTAGCGGGACGGTTGTCCGGGACCAAAAACATTCAGTACTTC.

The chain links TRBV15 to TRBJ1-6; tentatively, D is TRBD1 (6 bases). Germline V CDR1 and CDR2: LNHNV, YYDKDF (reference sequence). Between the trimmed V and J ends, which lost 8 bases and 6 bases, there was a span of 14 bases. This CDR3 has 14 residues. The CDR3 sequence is CATSSGQINSPLHF. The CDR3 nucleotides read TGTGCCACCTCGTCCGGACAGATTAATTCACCCCTCCACTTT.

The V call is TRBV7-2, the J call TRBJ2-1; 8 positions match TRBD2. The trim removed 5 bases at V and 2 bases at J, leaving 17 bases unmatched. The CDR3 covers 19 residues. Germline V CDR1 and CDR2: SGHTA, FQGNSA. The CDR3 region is CASSIPLSSGLAAYNEQFF. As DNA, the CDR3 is TGTGCCAGCAGCATACCGCTAAGCTCTGGACTAGCAGCCTACAATGAGCAGTTCTTC.

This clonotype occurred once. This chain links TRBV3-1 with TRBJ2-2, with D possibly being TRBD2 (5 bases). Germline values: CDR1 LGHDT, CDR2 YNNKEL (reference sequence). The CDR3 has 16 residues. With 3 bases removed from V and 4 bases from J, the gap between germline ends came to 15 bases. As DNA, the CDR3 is TGTGCCAGCAGCCAGGTCGTCCGGGAATTCACCGGGGAGCTGTTTTTT. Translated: CASSQVVREFTGELFF.

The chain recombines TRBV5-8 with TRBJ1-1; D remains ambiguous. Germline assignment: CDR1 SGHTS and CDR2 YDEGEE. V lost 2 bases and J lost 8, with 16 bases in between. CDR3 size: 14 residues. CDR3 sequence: CASSLFTVAPEAFF. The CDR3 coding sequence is TGTGCCAGCAGCTTATTCACGGTGGCCCCGGAAGCTTTCTTT.

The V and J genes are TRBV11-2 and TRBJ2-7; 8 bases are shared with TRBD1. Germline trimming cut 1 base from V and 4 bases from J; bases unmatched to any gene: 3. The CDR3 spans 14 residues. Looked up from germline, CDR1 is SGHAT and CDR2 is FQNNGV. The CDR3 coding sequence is TGTGCCAGCAGCTTAGGAGGACAGGGATACGAGCAGTACTTC. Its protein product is CASSLGGQGYEQYF.

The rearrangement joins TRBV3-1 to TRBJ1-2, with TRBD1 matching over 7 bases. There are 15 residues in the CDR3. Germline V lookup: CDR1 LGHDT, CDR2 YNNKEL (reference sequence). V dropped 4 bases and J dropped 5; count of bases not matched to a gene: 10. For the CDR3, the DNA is TGTGCCAGCAGCCTTCAGACCGGGACAGCTTATGGCTACACCTTC. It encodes CASSLQTGTAYGYTF. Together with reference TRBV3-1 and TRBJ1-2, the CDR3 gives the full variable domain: DTAVSQTPKYLVTQMGNDKSIKCEQNLGHDTMYWYKQDSKKFLKIMFSYNNKELIINETVPNRFSPKSPDKAHLNLHINSLELGDSAVYFCASSLQTGTAYGYTFGSGTRLTVV.

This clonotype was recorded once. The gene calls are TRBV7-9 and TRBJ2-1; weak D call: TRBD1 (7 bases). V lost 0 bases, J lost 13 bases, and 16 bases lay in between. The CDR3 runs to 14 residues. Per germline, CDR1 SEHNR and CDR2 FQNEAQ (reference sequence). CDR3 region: CASSLARDSGPQFF. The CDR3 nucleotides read TGTGCCAGCAGCTTAGCGCGGGACAGCGGTCCCCAGTTCTTC.

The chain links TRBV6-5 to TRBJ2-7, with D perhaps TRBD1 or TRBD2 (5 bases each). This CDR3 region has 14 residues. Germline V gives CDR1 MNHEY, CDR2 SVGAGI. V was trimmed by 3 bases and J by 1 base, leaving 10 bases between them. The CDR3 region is CASSYRGVSYEQYF. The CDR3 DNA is TGTGCCAGCAGTTATAGGGGAGTTTCCTACGAGCAGTACTTC.

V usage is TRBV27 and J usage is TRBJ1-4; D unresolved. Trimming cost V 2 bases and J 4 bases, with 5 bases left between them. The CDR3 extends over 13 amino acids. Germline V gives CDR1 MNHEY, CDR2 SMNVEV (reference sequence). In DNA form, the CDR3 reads TGTGCCAGCAGTTTACAGATTAATGAAAAACTGTTTTTT. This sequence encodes CASSLQINEKLFF.

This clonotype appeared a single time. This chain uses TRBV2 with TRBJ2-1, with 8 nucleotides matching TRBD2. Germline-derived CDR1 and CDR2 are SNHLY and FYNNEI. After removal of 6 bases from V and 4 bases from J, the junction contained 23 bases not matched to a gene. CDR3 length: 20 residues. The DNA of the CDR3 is TGTGCCAGCAGCAGGGCCGGACTAGCAAAGTCAGTCAAGGTTTACAATGAGCAGTTCTTC. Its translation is CASSRAGLAKSVKVYNEQFF.

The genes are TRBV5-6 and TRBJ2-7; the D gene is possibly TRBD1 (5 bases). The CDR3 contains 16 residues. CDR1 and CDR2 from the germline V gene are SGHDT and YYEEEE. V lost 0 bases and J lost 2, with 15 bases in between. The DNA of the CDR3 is TGTGCCAGCAGCTTGGAAGTGACAGATGAAGCCTACGAGCAGTACTTC. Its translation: CASSLEVTDEAYEQYF.

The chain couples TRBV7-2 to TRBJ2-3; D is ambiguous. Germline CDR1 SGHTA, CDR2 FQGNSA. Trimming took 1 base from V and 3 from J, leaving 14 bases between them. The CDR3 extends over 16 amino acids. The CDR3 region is CASSLDYSPGTDTQYF. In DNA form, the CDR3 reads TGTGCCAGCAGCTTAGATTACAGCCCTGGGACAGATACGCAGTATTTT.

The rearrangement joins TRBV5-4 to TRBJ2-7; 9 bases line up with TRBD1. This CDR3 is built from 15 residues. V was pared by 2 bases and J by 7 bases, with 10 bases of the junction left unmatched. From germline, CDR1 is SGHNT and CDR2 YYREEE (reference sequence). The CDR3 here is CASSFSGQGRREQYF. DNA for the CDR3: TGTGCCAGCAGCTTCTCCGGACAGGGGAGACGGGAGCAGTACTTC.

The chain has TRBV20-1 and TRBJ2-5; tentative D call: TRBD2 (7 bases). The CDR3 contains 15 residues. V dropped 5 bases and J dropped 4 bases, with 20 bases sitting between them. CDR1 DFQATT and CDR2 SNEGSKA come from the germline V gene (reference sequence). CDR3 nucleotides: TGCAGTGCTGAGGTTGAGGGCGGGGGCGGAGAGACCCAGTACTTC. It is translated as CSAEVEGGGGETQYF.

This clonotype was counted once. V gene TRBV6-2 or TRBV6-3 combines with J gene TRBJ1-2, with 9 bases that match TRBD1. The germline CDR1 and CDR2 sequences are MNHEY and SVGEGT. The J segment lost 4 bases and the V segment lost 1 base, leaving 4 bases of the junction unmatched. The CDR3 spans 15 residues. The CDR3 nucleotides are TGTGCCAGCAGTTACTACCGGACAGGGGTCTATGGCTACACCTTC. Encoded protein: CASSYYRTGVYGYTF.

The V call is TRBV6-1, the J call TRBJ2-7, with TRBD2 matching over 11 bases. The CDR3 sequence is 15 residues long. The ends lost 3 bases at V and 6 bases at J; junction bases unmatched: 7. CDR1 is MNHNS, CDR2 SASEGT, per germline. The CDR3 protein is CASSDLLAGGLEQYF. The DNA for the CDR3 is TGTGCCAGCAGTGACCTGCTAGCGGGGGGTCTCGAGCAGTACTTC.

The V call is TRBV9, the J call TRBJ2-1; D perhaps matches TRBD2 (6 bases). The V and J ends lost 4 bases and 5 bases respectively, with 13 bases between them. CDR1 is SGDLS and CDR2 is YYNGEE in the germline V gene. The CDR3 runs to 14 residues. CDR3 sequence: CASSMRTGDNEQFF. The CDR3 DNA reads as TGTGCCAGCAGCATGCGGACGGGAGACAATGAGCAGTTCTTC.

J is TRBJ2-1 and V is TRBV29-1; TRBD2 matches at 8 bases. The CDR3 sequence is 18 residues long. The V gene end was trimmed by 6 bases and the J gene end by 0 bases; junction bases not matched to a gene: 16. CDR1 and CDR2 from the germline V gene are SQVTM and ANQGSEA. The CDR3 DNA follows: TGCAGCGTCGGGGAAGGGGAGCGGGGGACCAGCTCCTACAATGAGCAGTTCTTC. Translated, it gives CSVGEGERGTSSYNEQFF.

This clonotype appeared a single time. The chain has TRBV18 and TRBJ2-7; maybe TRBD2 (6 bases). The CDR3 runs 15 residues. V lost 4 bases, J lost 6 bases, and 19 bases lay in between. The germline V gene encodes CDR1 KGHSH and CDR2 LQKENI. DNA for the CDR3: TGTGCCAGCTCACATCGGGACTCCAATCAACGCGAGCAGTACTTC. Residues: CASSHRDSNQREQYF.